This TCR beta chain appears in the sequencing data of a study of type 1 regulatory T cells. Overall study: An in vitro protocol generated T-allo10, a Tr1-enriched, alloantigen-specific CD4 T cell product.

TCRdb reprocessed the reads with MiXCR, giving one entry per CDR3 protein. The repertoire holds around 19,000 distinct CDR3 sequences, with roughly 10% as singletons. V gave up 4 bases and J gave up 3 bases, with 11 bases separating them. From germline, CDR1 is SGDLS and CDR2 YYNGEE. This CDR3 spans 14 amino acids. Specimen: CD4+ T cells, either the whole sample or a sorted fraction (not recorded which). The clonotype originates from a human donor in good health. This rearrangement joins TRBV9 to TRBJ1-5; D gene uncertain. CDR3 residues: CASSPGVNNQPQHF. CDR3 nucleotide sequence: TGTGCCAGCAGCCCTGGTGTGAACAATCAGCCCCAGCATTTT.